This T cell receptor (beta chain) stems from a study of human T cells and chemical hapten exposure. TCRdb recomputed calls from the RACE reads with MiXCR, one row per CDR3 protein. The table shows around 100,000 distinct CDR3 sequences, with approximately 11% occurring only once. J was trimmed by 7 bases and V by 5 bases; bases with no gene match: 11. This CDR3 spans 15 amino acids. Germline CDR1 and CDR2: SGHTA and FQGNSA. In this sample, this clonotype turned up many times. The time point: patch test 1, 2 weeks after DPC sensitization. Sample treatment: therapeutic diphenylcyclopropenone sensitization with weekly scalp DPC.

This TCR was recovered from a woman aged 40 to 50 with alopecia areata. Some clones in this sample may be carry-over from other donors' samples. The V and J genes are TRBV7-2 and TRBJ1-1; 9 bases align to TRBD1. The sample here was whole blood, taken in connection with sensitization to the hapten diphenylcyclopropenone (DPC). The CDR3 protein is CASSPTWTGVLEAFF. CDR3 bases: TGTGCCAGCAGCCCCACCTGGACAGGGGTACTTGAAGCTTTCTTT.